The entry below gives a single T cell receptor beta chain sequence along with its context. This clone appeared once. It lacks a known antigen. There are no base qualities to consult, and no much larger clone falls within one base. This record comes from a study of T cell clonotyping in hematopoietic cell transplantation (dated by TCRdb to 2020 to 2022). Some background on the complete study: A total of 110 to 150 blood samples were collected in the study from roughly 32 consecutive transplant recipients and their related donors. Patient recruitment ran from September 2015 to early 2017, and follow-up continued until September 2020 or death.

For TCR beta sequencing, blood samples came from the related transplant donors. Nuclei Lysis Solution was used to extract genomic DNA from fresh or cryopreserved unfractionated peripheral blood mononuclear cells. The immunoSEQ assay, a bias-controlled multiplex PCR using V- and J-specific primers, was used to amplify TCR beta CDR3 regions from genomic DNA. A proprietary barcode and Illumina adapter sequences were added to the CDR3 amplicons in a second PCR step. An Illumina MiSeq instrument was used for sequencing of the CDR3 libraries. The authors processed their data as follows. Export and quality control were performed with immunoSEQ Analyzer 3.0, and downstream analyses were performed with R Bioconductor and Immunarch. Only productive rearrangements in the normalized downsampled data set were used to calculate repertoire metrics. In the normalized cohort, a clonotype counted as pathologically expanded if the clonotype was larger than 5 templates. The Inverse Simpson Index served as the measure of repertoire diversity. To capture all clonotypes, CMV-specificity analyses were performed on the non-normalized data set. TCRdb limited this immuneACCESS table to in-frame rearrangements with V and J called. A share of clones is missing; checked studies link under half to unresolved V genes, and the rest is unexplained. The DNA gave D and trimming, while V, J and clone size come from that table. The table for this sample lists about 27,000 clones; 90% to 97% of them were counted only once. Together, the top ten hold less than 1.5% of the sample.

Paper-wide results and their limitations: The sample size was limited and the cells went unsorted, which meant the CD4 and CD8 repertoire contributions could not be told apart. After transplant, TCR diversity in recipients dropped, and pathologically expanded clonotypes climbed progressively between day 30 and day 180. Only a small fraction of recipient repertoires overlapped donor repertoires, with over 95% appearing de novo at the given depth. Inverse Simpson Index values from donors and from recipients before transplant predicted broader TCR repertoire diversity after transplant.

The clonotype was recovered from a man aged 45-65 years in good health. Some clones in this sample may be carry-over from other donors' samples. The sequencing sample was made of peripheral blood mononuclear cells.

The CDR3 has the sequence CASSYWLGNRLDTQYF. The DNA sequence follows: TGCGCCAGCAGCTATTGGTTGGGGAATCGGTTGGATACGCAGTATTTT. This receptor chain uses TRBV5-1 and TRBJ2-3; a confident D gene designation cannot be given. The germline V gene gives CDR1 as SGHRS and CDR2 as YFSETQ. The CDR3 spans 16 residues, from the cysteine through the phenylalanine. Only CDR3 DNA remains: 48 bases, in frame from the first base. The germline ends are 20 bases apart after V is trimmed by 3 bases and J by 6 bases.